These 13 T cell receptor beta chains were sequenced from one sample in a study of blood T cell repertoires in COVID-19. Data came from immunoSEQ multiplex PCR; TCRdb stores just in-frame clones and leaves some out. The top ten clones hold around 5% of a sample with over 50,000 clones, over 80% of them seen once. Sequenced input: peripheral blood. The receptor set was obtained from a man aged 65 to 79 with acute or convalescent COVID-19.

CDR3 amino acids: CATSESGGLGNEQFF. CDR3 nucleotides: TGTGCCACCAGTGAGTCCGGGGGGCTTGGCAATGAGCAGTTCTTC. The V gene is TRBV24-1, the J gene TRBJ2-1, with a weak D call TRBD2 (7 bases). Deletions cut 4 bases from V and 6 bases from J, with 15 bases between. CDR1 and CDR2 (germline): KGHDR, SFDVKD. The CDR3 sequence is 15 residues long.

The V gene is TRBV5-5, the J gene TRBJ1-6; 7 bases are shared with TRBD1. Trimming cost V 1 base and J 6 bases; bases outside gene matches: 4. CDR3 length: 15 amino acids. The V gene's germline CDR1 is SGHKS and CDR2 YYEKEE (reference sequence). The CDR3 bases are TGTGCCAGCAGCTTGATACAGGGGACTAATTCACCCCTCCACTTT. Protein: CASSLIQGTNSPLHF.

The gene calls are TRBV5-1 and TRBJ1-2; 7 bases are a match to TRBD1. Germline CDR1 is SGHRS and CDR2 is YFSETQ. The CDR3 is made up of 13 amino acids. Trimming took 4 bases from V and 7 from J; bases not matched to a gene: 7. CDR3 nucleotide sequence: TGCGCCAGCAGCGCCCTAGGGGGCGGTGGCTACACCTTC. Translation gives CASSALGGGGYTF.

The chain carries TRBV28 and TRBJ2-1; D perhaps matches TRBD2 (6 bases). The germline V and J ends were trimmed by 6 bases and 4 bases, with 16 bases remaining between them. CDR3 length equals 15 residues. Germline-derived CDR1 and CDR2 are MDHEN and SYDVKM. The DNA for the CDR3 is TGTGCCAGCAGCTTGGAGGGGACGGATTACAATGAGCAGTTCTTC. Amino acid sequence: CASSLEGTDYNEQFF. Variable domain in full (rest from reference TRBV28 and TRBJ2-1): DVKVTQSSRYLVKRTGEKVFLECVQDMDHENMFWYRQDPGLGLRLIYFSYDVKMKEKGDIPEGYSVSREKKERFSLILESASTNQTSMYLCASSLEGTDYNEQFFGPGTRLTVL.

This chain uses TRBV7-2 with TRBJ2-1; TRBD2 matches at 9 bases. This CDR3 comprises 16 residues. V lost 1 base and J lost 9; bases outside the gene matches: 10. The V gene's germline CDR1 is SGHTA and CDR2 FQGNSA. The CDR3 protein is CASSLELAGGPVEQFF. The CDR3 DNA is TGTGCCAGCAGCTTAGAACTGGCGGGGGGGCCGGTTGAGCAGTTCTTC.

The V call is TRBV11-2, the J call TRBJ1-4, with 9 bases aligning to TRBD1. This CDR3 is built from 14 residues. V gave up 2 bases and J gave up 6 bases; unmatched junction bases: 1. Germline loops: CDR1 SGHAT, CDR2 FQNNGV. CDR3 DNA: TGTGCCAGCAGCTTAACAGGGGGCTATGAAAAACTGTTTTTT. Encoded protein: CASSLTGGYEKLFF.

The V gene is TRBV7-9, the J gene TRBJ2-7; perhaps TRBD1 as D (6 bases). Trimming removed 4 bases from V and 2 bases from J, with 12 bases in between. The germline gives CDR1 SEHNR, CDR2 FQNEAQ (reference sequence). CDR3 length: 14 residues. CDR3 sequence: CASSSPGQAYEQYF. The CDR3 nucleotides read TGTGCCAGCAGCTCCCCGGGACAAGCCTACGAGCAGTACTTC.

V is TRBV28 and J is TRBJ2-7; no reliable D call. Germline loops: CDR1 MDHEN, CDR2 SYDVKM. This CDR3 spans 14 amino acids. The V gene lost 3 bases and the J gene lost 0 bases, with 9 bases spanning the gap. CDR3: CASSLVHASYEQYF. Written as DNA, the CDR3 is TGTGCCAGCAGTTTGGTACATGCCTCCTACGAGCAGTACTTC.

The chain links TRBV10-3 to TRBJ2-3; the D gene is possibly TRBD1 (5 bases). V lost 0 bases and J lost 9, with 7 bases in between. The CDR3 runs to 12 residues. Germline CDR1 reads ENHRY; CDR2 reads SYGVKD. Here the CDR3 DNA reads TGTGCCATCAGTGAGTCCGACAGAACGCAGTATTTT. As protein: CAISESDRTQYF.

The chain joins TRBV5-4 to TRBJ1-1; 11 nucleotides match TRBD1. The junction had 11 bases not matched to a gene; V was cut back by 4 bases and J by 0 bases. Germline values: CDR1 SGHNT, CDR2 YYREEE (reference sequence). This CDR3 has 18 amino acids. CDR3 residues: CASSRTPGQGDVNTEAFF. In DNA form, the CDR3 reads TGTGCCAGCAGCAGAACTCCGGGACAGGGGGATGTGAACACTGAAGCTTTCTTT.

V usage is TRBV5-4 and J usage is TRBJ2-7, with TRBD1 identical over 7 bases. Germline V gives CDR1 SGHNT, CDR2 YYREEE (reference sequence). Trimming cost V 0 bases and J 1 base; bases outside gene matches: 10. CDR3 size: 17 residues. CDR3: CASSLDHPGQPSYEQYF. The DNA of the CDR3 is TGTGCCAGCAGCTTGGACCACCCGGGACAGCCATCCTACGAGCAGTACTTC.

V is TRBV5-1 and J is TRBJ2-5; D is possibly TRBD1 (5 bases). Trimming stripped 1 base from V and 5 bases from J, with 15 bases between. The CDR3 contains 15 residues. CDR1 and CDR2 (germline): SGHRS, YFSETQ. CDR3 bases: TGCGCCAGCAGCTTGTTAAGTGGGGCAGGTGAGACCCAGTACTTC. Amino acids: CASSLLSGAGETQYF. Combining the CDR3 with reference TRBV5-1 and TRBJ2-5 gives the whole variable domain KAGVTQTPRYLIKTRGQQVTLSCSPISGHRSVSWYQQTPGQGLQFLFEYFSETQRNKGNFPGRFSGRQFSNSRSEMNVSTLELGDSALYLCASSLLSGAGETQYFGPGTRLLVL.

V usage is TRBV10-1 and J usage is TRBJ2-3, with D hard to call. CDR3 length equals 15 residues. The V end was cut by 5 bases, the J end by 3 bases, with 15 bases between. Germline V CDR1 and CDR2: WNHNN, SYGVQD (reference sequence). The DNA of the CDR3 is TGCGCCAGCAGTCGCCAGGCCCTTGGGACAGATACGCAGTATTTT. Its translation is CASSRQALGTDTQYF.